The 26 T cell receptor beta chains in this list originate from one sample, sequenced in a study of Ad26.COV2.S vaccination and SARS-CoV-2 variants. Treatment given: 19 received Ad26.COV2.S at low or high dose, single or two shots; roughly five received placebo; per-sample allocation not given. Sampling was done on day 63 after the first vaccine or placebo injection. Sequencing was performed with immunoSEQ multiplex PCR; in TCRdb, only in-frame clones are kept and a portion is missing. The table has approximately 410,000 clones, approximately 90% seen once. Sequences were derived from peripheral blood, sampled in a trial of Ad26.COV2.S vaccine versus placebo. Receptor source: a person aged 18 to 59 who received the Ad26.COV2.S COVID-19 vaccine or a placebo.

In nucleotides, the CDR3 is TGCAGCGTTGATTCGGCGGGGGGGGCTCCATACAATGAGCAGTTCTTC. This codes for CSVDSAGGAPYNEQFF. The chain uses TRBV29-1 and TRBJ2-1; 9 bases match TRBD2. The V and J ends lost 3 bases and 4 bases, in that order; junction bases with no gene match: 10. Germline V lookup: CDR1 SQVTM, CDR2 ANQGSEA. CDR3 length: 16 amino acids.

The CDR3 DNA sequence: TGTGCCAGCAGTACCCAGGGGTTTACAGGCTCCTACGAGCAGTACTTC. This encodes CASSTQGFTGSYEQYF. The chain joins TRBV28 to TRBJ2-7; a weak D match, TRBD1 (6 bases). Germline V gene sequence: CDR1 MDHEN, CDR2 SYDVKM. This CDR3 region has 16 residues. The V end lost 5 bases, the J end lost 0 bases, and 17 bases lay between the germline ends.

V usage is TRBV29-1 and J usage is TRBJ1-1; 7 nucleotides agree with TRBD1. The CDR3 has 18 amino acids. Germline trimming cut 1 base from V and 11 bases from J; bases unmatched to any gene: 25. CDR1 and CDR2 (germline): SQVTM, ANQGSEA. The CDR3 here is CSVEVYVQGQIGLGGAFF. The CDR3 DNA sequence: TGCAGCGTTGAAGTCTATGTACAGGGGCAGATTGGTTTGGGTGGGGCTTTCTTT.

The chain uses TRBV27 and TRBJ2-7; D is unclear. The CDR3 loop spans 13 amino acids. Deletions cut 0 bases from V and 3 bases from J, with 6 bases between. Germline CDR1 MNHEY, CDR2 SMNVEV (reference sequence). Here the CDR3 reads CASSLSSYYEQYF. CDR3 sequence (DNA): TGTGCCAGCAGTTTATCAAGTTACTACGAGCAGTACTTC.

CDR3 DNA sequence: TGTGCCAGCAGGTCCCGGGGCTATGGCTACACCTTC. Protein product: CASRSRGYGYTF. The chain combines TRBV3-1 (or the pseudogene TRBV3-2) with TRBJ1-2; no clear D. The germline V gene has CDR1 LGHDT and CDR2 YNNKEL (reference sequence). The CDR3 is 12 residues long. V was cut by 6 bases and J by 4 bases, with 9 bases left in between.

Details on this clone: Other DNA sequences in this specimen translate into the identical CDR3. The rearrangement links TRBV7-2 to TRBJ2-3, with D unclear. Trimming pared 1 base from V and 0 bases from J, leaving 5 bases between. This CDR3 is built from 14 residues. CDR1 SGHTA and CDR2 FQGNSA come from the germline V gene. CDR3 region: CASSLGHSTDTQYF. CDR3 DNA sequence: TGTGCCAGCAGCTTAGGCCACAGCACAGATACGCAGTATTTT.

The rearrangement uses TRBV6-2 or TRBV6-3 and TRBJ2-6, with 8 bases identical to TRBD2. V gave up 2 bases and J gave up 0 bases; unmatched junction bases: 9. The V gene's germline CDR1 is MNHEY and CDR2 SVGEGT. This CDR3 has 19 residues. CDR3 protein: CASSYRTRGGISGANVLTF. The DNA of the CDR3 is TGTGCCAGCAGTTACAGGACCCGGGGGGGCATCTCTGGGGCCAACGTCCTGACTTTC.

The genes are TRBV4-3 and TRBJ1-2, with a possible D match to TRBD1 (5 bases). V gave up 4 bases and J gave up 0 bases, with 18 bases separating them. This CDR3 is 17 amino acids long. In germline, CDR1 is LGHNA, CDR2 YSLEER. This CDR3 reads CASSPSNSGNPNYGYTF. The CDR3 DNA is TGCGCCAGCAGCCCTTCGAATTCAGGGAATCCTAACTATGGCTACACCTTC.

The rearrangement links TRBV7-2 to TRBJ2-7; D unclear. Trimming stripped 6 bases from V and 2 bases from J, with 8 bases between. The CDR3 covers 12 residues. CDR1 is SGHTA and CDR2 is FQGNSA in the germline V gene. In DNA form, the CDR3 reads TGTGCCAGCAGTAAATCTACCTACGAGCAGTACTTC. Protein product: CASSKSTYEQYF. The full variable domain, with the rest looked up from reference TRBV7-2 and TRBJ2-7, is GAGVSQSPSNKVTEKGKDVELRCDPISGHTALYWYRQSLGQGLEFLIYFQGNSAPDKSGLPSDRFSAERTGGSVSTLTIQRTQQEDSAVYLCASSKSTYEQYFGPGTRLTVT.

The V gene is TRBV5-1, the J gene TRBJ2-2; 7 bases are a match to TRBD2. V dropped 0 bases and J dropped 5; count of bases not matched to a gene: 7. The length of the CDR3 is 16 residues. Germline CDR1 reads SGHRS; CDR2 reads YFSETQ. Written as DNA, the CDR3 is TGCGCCAGCAGCTTGGGCCATACCGGGAGGACCGGGGAGCTGTTTTTT. Amino acid sequence: CASSLGHTGRTGELFF.

This rearrangement joins TRBV19 to TRBJ1-4, with D possibly TRBD1 on 6 matching bases. From germline, CDR1 is LNHDA and CDR2 SQIVND (reference sequence). The ends were cut back, 6 bases at V and 5 bases at J, with 13 bases in the middle. The CDR3 has 14 amino acids. In nucleotides, the CDR3 is TGTGCCAGTAGAGAGACAGGCTCAAATGAAAAACTGTTTTTT. Translating it yields CASRETGSNEKLFF.

V is TRBV3-1 (or the pseudogene TRBV3-2) and J is TRBJ2-5; 8 bases fit TRBD2. This CDR3 has 16 residues. The V segment lost 1 base and the J segment 3 bases; nucleotides outside the gene matches: 7. Germline loops: CDR1 LGHDT, CDR2 YNNKEL (reference sequence). For the CDR3, the DNA is TGTGCCAGCAGCCAAGGACTAGCGAGCAACGAAGAGACCCAGTACTTC. Translation gives CASSQGLASNEETQYF.

The chain has TRBV19 and TRBJ1-1; 7 nucleotides align to TRBD1. Germline V gene lookup returns CDR1 LNHDA and CDR2 SQIVND (reference sequence). The CDR3 is made up of 15 amino acids. The V segment lost 4 bases and the J segment 0 bases; nucleotides outside the gene matches: 5. CDR3 coding DNA: TGTGCCAGTAGTAGCCCGGGACAGTTGAACACTGAAGCTTTCTTT. Its translation: CASSSPGQLNTEAFF.

This clone was picked up a small number of times. The chain combines TRBV2 with TRBJ2-7, with 9 bases aligning to TRBD1. The J segment lost 1 base and the V segment lost 7 bases, leaving 8 bases of the junction unmatched. In germline, CDR1 is SNHLY, CDR2 FYNNEI. The CDR3 runs to 15 residues. CDR3 bases: TGTGCCAGCAAGATGGACAGGGGTGAATCCTACGAGCAGTACTTC. This gives the protein CASKMDRGESYEQYF.

This chain joins TRBV7-9 and TRBJ1-5; no definite D call. Trimming removed 4 bases from V and 2 bases from J, with 3 bases in between. The CDR3 extends over 12 amino acids. Germline CDR1 is SEHNR and CDR2 is FQNEAQ (reference sequence). DNA of the CDR3: TGTGCCAGCAGCTCAGGCAATCAGCCCCAGCATTTT. Translating it yields CASSSGNQPQHF.

The V gene is TRBV6-1, the J gene TRBJ2-7; the match to TRBD1 covers 10 bases. This CDR3 is 16 amino acids long. Germline assignment: CDR1 MNHNS and CDR2 SASEGT. Losses at the gene ends were 4 bases for V and 2 bases for J; bases not matched to a gene: 8. The CDR3 loop is CASSVGQGFWAYEQYF. The CDR3, as DNA: TGTGCCAGCAGTGTGGGACAGGGGTTTTGGGCCTACGAGCAGTACTTC.

The gene calls are TRBV11-2 and TRBJ1-1, with D perhaps matching TRBD1 (5 bases). The germline CDR1 and CDR2 sequences are SGHAT and FQNNGV. This CDR3 spans 14 amino acids. V was pared by 5 bases and J by 5 bases, with 15 bases between. DNA for the CDR3: TGTGCCAGCAGCCTCGGGACCCCTCCAACTGAAGCTTTCTTT. This gives the protein CASSLGTPPTEAFF.

V usage is TRBV3-1 (or the pseudogene TRBV3-2) and J usage is TRBJ1-3; 9 nucleotides match TRBD1. The CDR3 has 15 residues. The V gene's germline CDR1 is LGHDT and CDR2 YNNKEL (reference sequence). V shed 4 bases, J shed 2 bases, and the junction held 3 bases outside the gene matches. The CDR3 DNA reads as TGTGCCAGCAGCCCTACAGGGGGCACTGGAAACACCATATATTTT. Amino acids: CASSPTGGTGNTIYF.

The chain is built from TRBV7-2 and TRBJ2-5; unclear D gene. The V gene's germline CDR1 is SGHTA and CDR2 FQGNSA. V was pared by 7 bases and J by 6 bases, with 18 bases between. This CDR3 spans 14 amino acids. The DNA for the CDR3 is TGTGCCAGCACCCATCCGGCTCTGGTGCAGACCCAGTACTTC. Translated: CASTHPALVQTQYF.

The chain carries TRBV15 and TRBJ2-3; 7 positions agree with TRBD1. Germline CDR1 and CDR2: LNHNV and YYDKDF (reference sequence). Unmatched junction bases numbered 7, after V lost 0 bases and J lost 1 base. The CDR3 extends over 17 amino acids. The CDR3 DNA is TGTGCCACCAGCAGAGATCTAAGACAGGGCGGCACAGATACGCAGTATTTT. Protein product: CATSRDLRQGGTDTQYF.

V and J are TRBV19 and TRBJ2-7; D call uncertain. V was trimmed by 3 bases and J by 0 bases, leaving 12 bases between them. The CDR3 loop spans 15 amino acids. Germline V gene lookup returns CDR1 LNHDA and CDR2 SQIVND (reference sequence). The CDR3 spells CASSMGMHASYEQYF. As DNA, the CDR3 is TGTGCCAGTAGTATGGGTATGCACGCCTCCTACGAGCAGTACTTC. The variable domain in full, completed from reference TRBV19 and TRBJ2-7, reads DGGITQSPKYLFRKEGQNVTLSCEQNLNHDAMYWYRQDPGQGLRLIYYSQIVNDFQKGDIAEGYSVSREKKESFPLTVTSAQKNPTAFYLCASSMGMHASYEQYFGPGTRLTVT.

This chain connects TRBV7-9 to TRBJ1-1; no clear D. Trimming pared 4 bases from V and 4 bases from J, leaving 16 bases between. CDR1 and CDR2 from the germline V gene are SEHNR and FQNEAQ (reference sequence). The CDR3 consists of 15 residues. In nucleotides, the CDR3 is TGTGCCAGCAGCTCAGTATTTGGCGTAGGCACTGAAGCTTTCTTT. It codes for CASSSVFGVGTEAFF.

This chain links TRBV28 with TRBJ1-1; D is perhaps TRBD1 (6 bases). Germline CDR1 is MDHEN and CDR2 is SYDVKM. The V gene lost 6 bases and the J gene lost 5 bases, with 19 bases spanning the gap. The CDR3 consists of 15 residues. The CDR3 region has the DNA TGTGCCAGCAGGTCCCCGGGGGGCGTCAGAACTGAAGCTTTCTTT. The encoded protein is CASRSPGGVRTEAFF.

This chain joins TRBV10-1 and TRBJ2-5; 8 bases are shared with TRBD1. CDR3 length equals 14 residues. Trimming removed 2 bases from V and 5 bases from J; junction bases left unmatched: 4. Germline V gives CDR1 WNHNN, CDR2 SYGVQD (reference sequence). The DNA for the CDR3 is TGCGCCAGCAGTGAGAGCCAGGGGGCTGAGACCCAGTACTTC. Translating gives CASSESQGAETQYF.

The chain has TRBV19 and TRBJ1-6; maybe TRBD1 (5 bases). The CDR3 loop spans 14 amino acids. The germline V gene has CDR1 LNHDA and CDR2 SQIVND (reference sequence). V lost 4 bases to trimming and J lost 10 bases, with 14 bases between them. The CDR3 protein is CASSTRGAKSPLHF. The CDR3 nucleotides read TGTGCCAGTAGTACAAGAGGGGCAAAGTCACCCCTCCACTTT.

This chain connects TRBV7-2 to TRBJ1-1; maybe TRBD1 (6 bases). CDR1 SGHTA and CDR2 FQGNSA come from the germline V gene. V was shortened by 1 base and J by 2 bases, with 11 bases between the two germline ends. The CDR3 is made up of 15 amino acids. CDR3 DNA sequence: TGTGCCAGCAGCTTAGTTGGGGGACACAACACTGAAGCTTTCTTT. It yields the protein CASSLVGGHNTEAFF. Complete variable domain (other parts from reference TRBV7-2 and TRBJ1-1): GAGVSQSPSNKVTEKGKDVELRCDPISGHTALYWYRQSLGQGLEFLIYFQGNSAPDKSGLPSDRFSAERTGGSVSTLTIQRTQQEDSAVYLCASSLVGGHNTEAFFGQGTRLTVV.